This T cell receptor (beta chain) was documented in a study of T cell responses to AZD1222 COVID-19 vaccine. Findings of the study overall: Donors were chiefly white British, with a greater number of females, and clonal diversity was perhaps underestimated.

This clone came up once. Its antigen is still unknown. The J segment lost 4 bases and the V segment lost 4 bases, leaving 7 bases of the junction unmatched. The CDR3 has 14 residues. In germline, CDR1 is SGHRS, CDR2 YFSETQ. Clones were sequenced by immunoSEQ multiplex PCR, and TCRdb holds only the in-frame ones, with some missing. This table has some 130,000 clones, around nine tenths appearing once. This clonotype was sampled from an adult in good health. J is TRBJ1-1 and V is TRBV5-1; 7 bases map to TRBD1. Sequenced here: peripheral blood, sampled on day 0 of AZD1222 vaccination. The DNA for the CDR3 is TGCGCCAGCAGCCGTACAGGGGTGGGCACTGAAGCTTTCTTT. Translating gives CASSRTGVGTEAFF.